These T cell receptor beta chains were read from a single sample in a study of T cell changes during pregnancy in multiple sclerosis. The protocol was immunoSEQ multiplex PCR, while the TCRdb copy is restricted to in-frame clones and leaves out a portion. Here the sample spans tens of thousands of clones, around 87% being singletons. The sample here was CD4+ T cells from peripheral blood mononuclear cells, taken in the second trimester of pregnancy. The receptors originated from a female donor with multiple sclerosis, enrolled in a pregnancy study. Both conserved end residues are part of each CDR3. The D gene is left open where the match is weak. For some rows the clone size is stated as once, few or many, or as a class when expanded; others skip it.

d_gene: TRBD1; v_gene: TRBV5-1; len: 16; abundance: once; j_gene: TRBJ1-4; CDR3aa: CASSFGTGRTNEKLFF; CDR3nt: TGCGCCAGCAGCTTCGGGACAGGGAGGACTAATGAAAAACTGTTTTTT
d_gene: TRBD2; v_gene: TRBV7-3; len: 14; abundance: -; j_gene: TRBJ2-1; CDR3aa: CASSSGTSGHEQFF; CDR3nt: TGTGCCAGCAGCTCCGGGACTAGCGGGCATGAGCAGTTCTTC
d_gene: -; v_gene: TRBV11-3; len: 13; abundance: -; j_gene: TRBJ2-1; CDR3aa: CASSFRDHNEQFF; CDR3nt: TGTGCCAGCAGCTTCAGGGATCATAATGAGCAGTTCTTC
d_gene: TRBD2; v_gene: TRBV4-3; len: 17; abundance: -; j_gene: TRBJ2-1; CDR3aa: CASSQAGTSGTGSEQFF; CDR3nt: TGCGCCAGCAGCCAAGCCGGGACTAGCGGGACCGGGTCCGAGCAGTTCTTC
d_gene: TRBD2; v_gene: TRBV7-9; len: 16; abundance: -; j_gene: TRBJ2-1; CDR3aa: CASRPLAGGLHNEQFF; CDR3nt: TGTGCCAGCAGACCACTAGCGGGAGGGCTCCACAATGAGCAGTTCTTC
d_gene: TRBD1; v_gene: TRBV9; len: 15; abundance: -; j_gene: TRBJ2-1; CDR3aa: CASSADRGRYNEQFF; CDR3nt: TGTGCCAGCAGCGCAGACAGGGGAAGGTACAATGAGCAGTTCTTC
d_gene: -; v_gene: TRBV14; len: 13; abundance: -; j_gene: TRBJ2-1; CDR3aa: CASSQELAAEQFF; CDR3nt: TGTGCCAGCAGCCAAGAACTAGCTGCTGAGCAGTTCTTC
d_gene: -; v_gene: TRBV19; len: 13; abundance: -; j_gene: TRBJ1-2; CDR3aa: CASSDRLFYGYTF; CDR3nt: TGTGCCAGTTCAGACAGGCTTTTCTATGGCTACACCTTC
d_gene: -; v_gene: TRBV7-2; len: 16; abundance: -; j_gene: TRBJ1-1; CDR3aa: CASSPTPGIPNTEAFF; CDR3nt: TGTGCCAGCAGCCCAACCCCAGGGATCCCGAACACTGAAGCTTTCTTT
d_gene: TRBD2; v_gene: TRBV10-3; len: 14; abundance: -; j_gene: TRBJ2-2; CDR3aa: CAIRRAGETGELFF; CDR3nt: TGTGCCATCAGGCGAGCGGGAGAGACCGGGGAGCTGTTTTTT
d_gene: -; v_gene: TRBV7-8; len: 13; abundance: -; j_gene: TRBJ2-7; CDR3aa: CASSSRESYEQYF; CDR3nt: TGTGCCAGCAGCTCCCGGGAATCATACGAGCAGTACTTC
d_gene: TRBD1; v_gene: TRBV6-5; len: 14; abundance: -; j_gene: TRBJ2-4; CDR3aa: CASSYSGQGTIQYF; CDR3nt: TGTGCCAGCAGTTACTCCGGACAGGGGACCATTCAGTACTTC
d_gene: TRBD1; v_gene: TRBV7-2; len: 15; abundance: -; j_gene: TRBJ1-1; CDR3aa: CASSFRRDRGTEAFF; CDR3nt: TGTGCCAGCAGCTTCCGCCGGGACAGGGGGACTGAAGCTTTCTTT
d_gene: -; v_gene: TRBV5-3; len: 12; abundance: -; j_gene: TRBJ1-1; CDR3aa: CARSFGQDEAFF; CDR3nt: TGTGCCAGAAGCTTCGGCCAGGATGAAGCTTTCTTT
d_gene: TRBD1; v_gene: TRBV18; len: 15; abundance: -; j_gene: TRBJ1-2; CDR3aa: CASSPLRQGTDGYTF; CDR3nt: TGTGCCAGCTCACCGCTCCGACAGGGTACGGATGGCTACACCTTC
d_gene: TRBD2; v_gene: TRBV19; len: 15; abundance: -; j_gene: TRBJ2-1; CDR3aa: CASSIGGRVYNEQFF; CDR3nt: TGTGCCAGTAGTATAGGCGGGAGGGTCTACAATGAGCAGTTCTTC
d_gene: TRBD1; v_gene: TRBV27; len: 17; abundance: -; j_gene: TRBJ1-5; CDR3aa: CASSRTAPGGSNQPQHF; CDR3nt: TGTGCCAGCAGTCGGACAGCTCCAGGGGGGAGCAATCAGCCCCAGCATTTT
d_gene: -; v_gene: TRBV7-2; len: 14; abundance: -; j_gene: TRBJ1-3; CDR3aa: CASSSTGTGNTIYF; CDR3nt: TGTGCCAGCAGCTCAACAGGGACTGGAAACACCATATATTTT
d_gene: TRBD1; v_gene: TRBV5-4; len: 14; abundance: -; j_gene: TRBJ2-5; CDR3aa: CASSLQGAEETQYF; CDR3nt: TGTGCCAGCAGCTTACAGGGGGCAGAAGAGACCCAGTACTTC
d_gene: TRBD1; v_gene: TRBV2; len: 14; abundance: -; j_gene: TRBJ1-4; CDR3aa: CASSPGRGREKLFF; CDR3nt: TGTGCCAGCAGCCCCGGCAGGGGGAGAGAAAAACTGTTTTTT
d_gene: TRBD1; v_gene: TRBV5-6; len: 17; abundance: -; j_gene: TRBJ2-2; CDR3aa: CASRNSFGQGDTGELFF; CDR3nt: TGTGCCAGCAGAAACTCATTTGGACAGGGGGACACCGGGGAGCTGTTTTTT
d_gene: TRBD1; v_gene: TRBV6-1; len: 14; abundance: once; j_gene: TRBJ1-2; CDR3aa: CASSVGRGNYGYTF; CDR3nt: TGTGCCAGCAGTGTGGGCAGGGGGAACTATGGCTACACCTTC
d_gene: -; v_gene: TRBV1; len: 14; abundance: -; j_gene: TRBJ2-3; CDR3aa: CTSSQESHTDTQYF; CDR3nt: TGCACCAGCAGCCAAGAGAGCCACACAGATACGCAGTATTTT
d_gene: TRBD2; v_gene: TRBV18; len: 17; abundance: once; j_gene: TRBJ2-1; CDR3aa: CASSPDNRGRAGNEQFF; CDR3nt: TGTGCCAGCTCACCTGATAATCGCGGGAGGGCGGGTAATGAGCAGTTCTTC
d_gene: TRBD2; v_gene: TRBV11-3; len: 15; abundance: once; j_gene: TRBJ2-3; CDR3aa: CASSSSGTSTDTQYF; CDR3nt: TGTGCCAGCAGCAGTAGCGGGACTAGCACAGATACGCAGTATTTT
d_gene: -; v_gene: TRBV6-5; len: 15; abundance: -; j_gene: TRBJ2-2; CDR3aa: CASSHRPARTGELFF; CDR3nt: TGTGCCAGCAGTCACCGACCCGCCAGGACCGGGGAGCTGTTTTTT
d_gene: TRBD1; v_gene: TRBV28; len: 16; abundance: once; j_gene: TRBJ1-2; CDR3aa: CASSSYGGGPNYGYTF; CDR3nt: TGTGCCAGCAGTTCCTATGGAGGGGGCCCTAACTATGGCTACACCTTC
d_gene: TRBD2; v_gene: TRBV9; len: 18; abundance: -; j_gene: TRBJ2-1; CDR3aa: CASSVSTSGSSSPREQFF; CDR3nt: TGTGCCAGCAGCGTTTCGACTAGCGGGAGCTCCTCACCCAGGGAGCAGTTCTTC
d_gene: -; v_gene: TRBV29-1; len: 12; abundance: -; j_gene: TRBJ2-2; CDR3aa: CSVEDGRQAMFF; CDR3nt: TGCAGCGTTGAAGATGGGCGACAGGCGATGTTTTTT
d_gene: TRBD1; v_gene: TRBV19; len: 16; abundance: -; j_gene: TRBJ2-5; CDR3aa: CASSIDRTGLVKTQYF; CDR3nt: TGTGCCAGTAGTATTGATAGGACAGGCCTGGTCAAGACCCAGTACTTC
d_gene: TRBD1; v_gene: TRBV9; len: 14; abundance: once; j_gene: TRBJ2-7; CDR3aa: CASSPGQGAYEQYF; CDR3nt: TGTGCCAGCAGTCCGGGACAGGGCGCCTACGAGCAGTACTTC
d_gene: -; v_gene: TRBV5-1; len: 15; abundance: -; j_gene: TRBJ2-5; CDR3aa: CASSPDGRAGETQYF; CDR3nt: TGCGCCAGCAGCCCGGATGGCAGGGCGGGGGAGACCCAGTACTTC
d_gene: TRBD2; v_gene: TRBV7-2; len: 12; abundance: -; j_gene: TRBJ2-3; CDR3aa: CASGRAGYTQYF; CDR3nt: TGTGCCAGCGGGAGGGCCGGATATACGCAGTATTTT
d_gene: -; v_gene: TRBV2; len: 15; abundance: few; j_gene: TRBJ1-3; CDR3aa: CASSFDRRRPDTIYF; CDR3nt: TGTGCCAGCAGCTTCGACAGGAGGCGGCCGGACACCATATATTTT
d_gene: -; v_gene: TRBV30; len: 13; abundance: -; j_gene: TRBJ2-5; CDR3aa: CAWTVGTQETQYF; CDR3nt: TGTGCCTGGACGGTAGGGACTCAAGAGACCCAGTACTTC
d_gene: TRBD1; v_gene: TRBV10-3; len: 13; abundance: -; j_gene: TRBJ2-3; CDR3aa: CAIDRVFLDTQYF; CDR3nt: TGTGCCATTGACAGGGTATTTTTAGATACGCAGTATTTT
d_gene: TRBD1; v_gene: TRBV6-6; len: 14; abundance: -; j_gene: TRBJ2-7; CDR3aa: CASSQTGVGYEQYF; CDR3nt: TGTGCCAGCAGTCAGACAGGGGTCGGCTACGAGCAGTACTTC
d_gene: TRBD1; v_gene: TRBV28; len: 17; abundance: -; j_gene: TRBJ1-1; CDR3aa: CASTSIGQGAMNTEAFF; CDR3nt: TGTGCCAGCACCTCCATCGGGCAGGGGGCCATGAACACTGAAGCTTTCTTT
d_gene: -; v_gene: TRBV5-4; len: 14; abundance: -; j_gene: TRBJ2-5; CDR3aa: CASGGKQGTETQYF; CDR3nt: TGTGCCAGCGGGGGCAAACAGGGAACGGAGACCCAGTACTTC
d_gene: TRBD2; v_gene: TRBV30; len: 14; abundance: -; j_gene: TRBJ2-7; CDR3aa: CAWSELAGAGEQYF; CDR3nt: TGTGCCTGGAGTGAACTAGCGGGAGCTGGCGAGCAGTACTTC
d_gene: TRBD1; v_gene: TRBV29-1; len: 13; abundance: -; j_gene: TRBJ1-2; CDR3aa: CSVVTGTGHGYTF; CDR3nt: TGCAGCGTAGTTACCGGGACAGGGCATGGCTACACCTTC
d_gene: -; v_gene: TRBV7-2; len: 17; abundance: -; j_gene: TRBJ2-7; CDR3aa: CASSPLAAGSLRYEQYF; CDR3nt: TGTGCCAGCAGCCCCCTGGCTGCTGGTAGCTTACGCTACGAGCAGTACTTC
d_gene: TRBD1; v_gene: TRBV19; len: 17; abundance: once; j_gene: TRBJ2-2; CDR3aa: CASKDRISTGNTGELFF; CDR3nt: TGTGCCAGTAAGGACAGGATCTCAACTGGGAACACCGGGGAGCTGTTTTTT
d_gene: -; v_gene: TRBV29-1; len: 12; abundance: -; j_gene: TRBJ2-1; CDR3aa: CSLTSRGNEQFF; CDR3nt: TGCAGCCTGACTAGTAGGGGAAATGAGCAGTTCTTC
d_gene: -; v_gene: TRBV9; len: 13; abundance: -; j_gene: TRBJ1-5; CDR3aa: CASSVTGRQPQHF; CDR3nt: TGTGCCAGCAGCGTAACGGGTCGGCAGCCCCAGCATTTT
d_gene: -; v_gene: TRBV7-2; len: 15; abundance: -; j_gene: TRBJ2-2; CDR3aa: CASSSFTVNTGELFF; CDR3nt: TGTGCCAGCAGTTCCTTTACGGTGAACACCGGGGAGCTGTTTTTT
d_gene: -; v_gene: TRBV7-2; len: 13; abundance: -; j_gene: TRBJ2-5; CDR3aa: CASSLTTQETQYF; CDR3nt: TGTGCCAGCAGCTTGACTACCCAAGAGACCCAGTACTTC
d_gene: -; v_gene: TRBV5-1; len: 14; abundance: -; j_gene: TRBJ1-1; CDR3aa: CASTRAGTDTEAFF; CDR3nt: TGCGCCAGCACACGGGCAGGGACTGACACTGAAGCTTTCTTT
d_gene: -; v_gene: TRBV28; len: 13; abundance: -; j_gene: TRBJ1-1; CDR3aa: CASSLNRDTEAFF; CDR3nt: TGTGCCAGCAGTTTAAACCGGGACACTGAAGCTTTCTTT